This T cell receptor (beta chain) was recovered during a study of CXCR3-negative and CXCR3-positive naive CD8 T cells. General study results and limits: Naive cells that were CXCR3-positive had more hydrophobic TRB CDR3s (compared with CXCR3-negative naive cells). CXCR3 levels fell partly with cryopreservation; most assays relied on fresh PBMCs. Both naive subsets, CXCR3-negative and CXCR3-positive, displayed similar TRBV-TRBJ usage, unlike memory cells.

The CDR3 spans 16 residues. Germline V gives CDR1 SGDLS, CDR2 YYNGEE. As regards this clonotype: What it binds is not known.

The sorting of each CD8+ T cell subset was done in triplicate, at more than 250,000 cells each. Via 5' RACE with UMI labels, TRB cDNA libraries were prepared. TCRdb reprocessed the 5' RACE reads and reports one entry per CDR3 protein, with no DNA. In all, the sample yields around 88,000 distinct CDR3 sequences. The TCR was taken from a human donor in good health. Some clones in this sample may be carry-over from other donors' samples. The source material was naive CXCR3+ CD8+ T cells from blood. Subset: CD45RO-CCR7+CD27+CD95- naive CD8+ T cells expressing CXCR3 (TNR3+). This chain uses TRBV9 with TRBJ2-1; TCRdb returns TRBD1, unconfirmable since there is no DNA. The CDR3: CASSVVPTGLYNEQFF.